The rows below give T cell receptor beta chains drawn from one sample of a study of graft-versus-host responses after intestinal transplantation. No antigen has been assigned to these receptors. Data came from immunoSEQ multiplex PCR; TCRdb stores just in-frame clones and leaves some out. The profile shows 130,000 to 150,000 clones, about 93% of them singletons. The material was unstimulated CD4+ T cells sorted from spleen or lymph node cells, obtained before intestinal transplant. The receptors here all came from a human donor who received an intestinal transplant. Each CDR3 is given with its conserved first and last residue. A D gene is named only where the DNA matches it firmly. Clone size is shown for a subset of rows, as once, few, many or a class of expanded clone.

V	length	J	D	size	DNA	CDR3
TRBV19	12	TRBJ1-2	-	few	TGTGCCAGTAGTATGGCCCCGTGGGGCTACACCTTC	CASSMAPWGYTF
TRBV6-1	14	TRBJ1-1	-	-	TGTGCCAGCAGCGGATTCACAGGGAACACTGAAGCTTTCTTT	CASSGFTGNTEAFF
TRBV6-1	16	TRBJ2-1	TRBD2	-	TGTGCCAGCAGTGAAGCGTCGCTAGCGGGAGGCAATGAGCAGTTCTTC	CASSEASLAGGNEQFF
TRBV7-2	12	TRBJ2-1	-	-	TGTGCCAGCAGCTTACCCGGACTTGAGCAGTTCTTC	CASSLPGLEQFF
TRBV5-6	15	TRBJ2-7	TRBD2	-	TGTGCCAGCAGCTCGAGGACTAGCGTAAGCTACGAGCAGTACTTC	CASSSRTSVSYEQYF
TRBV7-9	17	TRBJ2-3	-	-	TGTGCCAGCAGCTTAGTGCCGACTCCAAGTAGCACAGATACGCAGTATTTT	CASSLVPTPSSTDTQYF
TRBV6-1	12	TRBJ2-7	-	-	TGTGCCAGCAGTGGGCCGGGCTACGAGCAGTACTTC	CASSGPGYEQYF
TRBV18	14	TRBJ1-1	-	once	TGTGCCAGCTCACCACGGGAGATAGGGACTGAAGCTTTCTTT	CASSPREIGTEAFF
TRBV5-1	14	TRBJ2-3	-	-	TGCGCCAGCAGCTTGGACCTCATTGAAGATACGCAGTATTTT	CASSLDLIEDTQYF
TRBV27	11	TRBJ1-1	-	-	TGTGCCAGCACCTCGAACACTGAAGCTTTCTTT	CASTSNTEAFF
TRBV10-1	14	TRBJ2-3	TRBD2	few	TGCGCCAGCAGTGCTAGCGGGAGAACAGATACGCAGTATTTT	CASSASGRTDTQYF
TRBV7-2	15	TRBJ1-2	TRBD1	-	TGTGCCAGCAGCTCGCCCGAACGGGACAGCTATGGCTACACCTTC	CASSSPERDSYGYTF
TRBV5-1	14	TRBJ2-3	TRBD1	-	TGCGCCAGCAGCAAAAAGGACAGGGCGGATACGCAGTATTTT	CASSKKDRADTQYF
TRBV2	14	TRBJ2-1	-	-	TGTGCCAGCAGTCCCCGGGTTTCATACAATGAGCAGTTCTTC	CASSPRVSYNEQFF
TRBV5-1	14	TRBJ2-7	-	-	TGCGCCAGCAGCTTGGCGACAGGCTCCTACGAGCAGTACTTC	CASSLATGSYEQYF
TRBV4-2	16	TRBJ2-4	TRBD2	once	TGTGCCAGCAGCCAAGCACCTACTAGCGGGAGAGACATTCAGTACTTC	CASSQAPTSGRDIQYF
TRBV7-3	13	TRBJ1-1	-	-	TGTGCCAGCAGCTTACTAATGAACACTGAAGCTTTCTTT	CASSLLMNTEAFF
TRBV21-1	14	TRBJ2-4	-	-	TGTGCCAGCACCAAGGACAGGGTCGGAAACATTCAGTACTTC	CASTKDRVGNIQYF
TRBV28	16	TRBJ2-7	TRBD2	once	TGTGCCAGCAGGTCGACTCCGGGACTAGCGGGATATGAGCAGTACTTC	CASRSTPGLAGYEQYF
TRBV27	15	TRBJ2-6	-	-	TGTGCCAGCAGTTCTGGGATTGCTGGGGCCAACGTCCTGACTTTC	CASSSGIAGANVLTF
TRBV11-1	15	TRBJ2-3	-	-	TGTGCCAGCAGCCGGGGAGGATGGTCCACAGATACGCAGTATTTT	CASSRGGWSTDTQYF
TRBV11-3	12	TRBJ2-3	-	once	TGTGCCAGCAGCTTAGACAGAGATACGCAGTATTTT	CASSLDRDTQYF
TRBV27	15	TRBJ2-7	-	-	TGTGCCAGCAGTAGGGGCGCGGCGAACTCCTACGAGCAGTACTTC	CASSRGAANSYEQYF
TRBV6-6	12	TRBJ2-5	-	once	TGTGCCAGCAGTTACTCCCAAGAGACCCAGTACTTC	CASSYSQETQYF
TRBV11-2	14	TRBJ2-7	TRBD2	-	TGTGCCAGCAGCTCTCTAGCGGGTGTAGGGGAGCAGTACTTC	CASSSLAGVGEQYF
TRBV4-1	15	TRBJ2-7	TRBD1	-	TGCGCCAGCAGCCAGACCGGGACAGGGGTATCCGAGCAGTACTTC	CASSQTGTGVSEQYF
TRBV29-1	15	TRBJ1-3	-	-	TGCAGCGTTGTTACAGGAAAACCCCTTGGAAACACCATATATTTT	CSVVTGKPLGNTIYF
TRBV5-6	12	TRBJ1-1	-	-	TGTGCCAGCAGCTTGCACCGCTTAGGAGCTTTCTTT	CASSLHRLGAFF
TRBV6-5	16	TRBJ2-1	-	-	TGTGCCAGCAGTTACGGCTCCTCCAGCTCCTACAATGAGCAGTTCTTC	CASSYGSSSSYNEQFF
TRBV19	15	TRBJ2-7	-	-	TGTGCCAGTAGCCAACCGGGTCCCAGCTCCTACGAGCAGTACTTC	CASSQPGPSSYEQYF
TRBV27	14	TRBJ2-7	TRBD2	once	TGTGCCAGTCGCCCTACCGGGAGGGCCAACGAGCAGTACTTC	CASRPTGRANEQYF
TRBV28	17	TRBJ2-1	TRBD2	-	TGTGCCAGCAGTTTATTCCCACTAGCGGGGAGGGGCAATGAGCAGTTCTTC	CASSLFPLAGRGNEQFF
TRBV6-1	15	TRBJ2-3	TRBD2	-	TGTGCCAGCAGCGCGCTTAGCGGGAGTGGAGATACGCAGTATTTT	CASSALSGSGDTQYF
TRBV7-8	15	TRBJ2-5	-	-	TGTGCCAGCAGCTTCAGGGGTGGGATAGCAGAGACCCAGTACTTC	CASSFRGGIAETQYF
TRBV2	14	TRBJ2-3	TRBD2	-	TGTGGCGTTCGGACGGGAGGGCCCGGAGATACGCAGTATTTT	CGVRTGGPGDTQYF
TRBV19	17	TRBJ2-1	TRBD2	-	TGTGCCAGTAGTCAGGCCAGCATAGCGGGAGTAATGAATGAGCAGTTCTTC	CASSQASIAGVMNEQFF
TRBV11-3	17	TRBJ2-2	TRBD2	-	TGTGCCAGCAGCTTAGTTATAGCGGGAGGAGGGACCGGGGAGCTGTTTTTT	CASSLVIAGGGTGELFF
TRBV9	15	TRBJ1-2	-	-	TGTGCCAGCAGCGTAGCTCCGAGAGGGGGACATGGCTACACCTTC	CASSVAPRGGHGYTF
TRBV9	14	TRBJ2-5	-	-	TGTGCCAGCAGCGTAGGGCCCACGATGGAGACCCAGCACTTC	CASSVGPTMETQHF
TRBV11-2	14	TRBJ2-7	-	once	TGTGCCAGCACCCCAGCGGGCAAGTCTCACGAGCAGTACTTC	CASTPAGKSHEQYF
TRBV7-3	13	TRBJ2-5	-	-	TGTGCCAGCAGCTTCGCTAGCGAAGAGACCCAGTACTTC	CASSFASEETQYF
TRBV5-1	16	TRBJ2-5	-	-	TGCGCCAGCAGTCCTAATAGCGGAAGACCCCAAGAGACCCAGTACTTC	CASSPNSGRPQETQYF
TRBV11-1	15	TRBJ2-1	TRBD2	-	TGTGCCAGCAGCTTGAGGACTAGCTCTCACAATGAGCAGTTCTTC	CASSLRTSSHNEQFF
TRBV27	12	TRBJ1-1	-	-	TGTGCCAGCAGTTTATCAAACACTGAAGCTTTCTTT	CASSLSNTEAFF
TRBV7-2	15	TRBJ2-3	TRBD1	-	TGTGCCAGCAGCTTAGGGACAGGGTATGCAGATACGCAGTATTTT	CASSLGTGYADTQYF
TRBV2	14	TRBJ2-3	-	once	TGTGCCAGCAGTGAAGCCAGGGGGGCAGATACGCAGTATTTT	CASSEARGADTQYF
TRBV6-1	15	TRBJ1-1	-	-	TGTGCCAGCAGACCGGGACACCGAGGGGCCACTGAAGCTTTCTTT	CASRPGHRGATEAFF
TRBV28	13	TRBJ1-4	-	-	TGTGCCAGCAGTTTAGGACTGGGGGAAAAACTGTTTTTT	CASSLGLGEKLFF
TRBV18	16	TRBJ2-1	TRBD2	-	TGTGCCAGCTCACCCACTAGCGGGAGGGATTACAATGAGCAGTTCTTC	CASSPTSGRDYNEQFF